Shown below are 19 T cell receptor beta chains from a single sample sequenced in a study of regulatory T cells in long-lasting Graves disease. Sequencing libraries for TCR beta were prepared with iRepertoire HTBI primers and Arm-PCR of CDR3 regions. TCRdb re-analysed the multiplex PCR reads in MiXCR, keeping a single row per CDR3 protein. Among approximately 500,000 distinct CDR3 sequences listed, about a fifth were seen once. As to time point: persistent/refractory GD, antithyroid drugs over 5 years with positive TRAb. Isolated PBMC RNA provided the starting material for the TCR library. Sequenced material: peripheral blood mononuclear cells (PBMCs), taken when the disease was refractory, from a patient treated with antithyroid drugs. Receptors originate from a female donor with Graves disease.

Ten or more counts support this clonotype. The chain carries TRBV12-3 or TRBV12-4 and TRBJ1-3; D is unresolved. The CDR3 loop spans 14 amino acids. V lost 3 bases to trimming and J lost 0 bases, with 6 bases between them. CDR3 in amino acids: CASSFGDSGNTIYF. The CDR3 DNA follows: TGTGCCAGCAGTTTCGGCGACTCTGGAAACACCATATATTTT.

The table lists this clonotype with a few counts. The J gene is TRBJ2-4, the V gene TRBV29-1; D gene uncertain. The CDR3 covers 14 residues. V lost 5 bases to trimming and J lost 1 base, with 12 bases between them. Germline CDR1 SQVTM, CDR2 ANQGSEA. DNA for the CDR3: TGCAGCGTTTTAGGACCCCGGGCCAAAAACATTCAGTACTTC. Translated: CSVLGPRAKNIQYF.

In its sample, this clonotype was seen many times. Here the CDR3 DNA reads TGTGCCAGCAGCTCTAGCGCGCTAAAGACCTACGAGCAGTACTTC. Its translation: CASSSSALKTYEQYF. This chain links TRBV7-2 with TRBJ2-7; tentative D call: TRBD2 (6 bases). The V and J ends lost 4 bases and 2 bases respectively, with 15 bases between them. Per the germline V gene, CDR1 is SGHTA and CDR2 is FQGNSA. CDR3 length: 15 amino acids.

This sequence joins TRBV9 and TRBJ2-5; possible D gene TRBD2, 6 bases. CDR1 SGDLS and CDR2 YYNGEE come from the germline V gene. The CDR3 spans 15 residues. Trimming pared 0 bases from V and 5 bases from J, leaving 14 bases between. The CDR3 bases are TGTGCCAGCAGCGTAGACAGTGGAGGGAGGGAGACCCAGTACTTC. Translation: CASSVDSGGRETQYF.

This clonotype was seen a handful of times. The V gene is TRBV10-3, the J gene TRBJ1-1; D ambiguous. The CDR3 runs to 14 residues. Germline V gene lookup returns CDR1 ENHRY and CDR2 SYGVKD. The V end lost 5 bases, the J end lost 2 bases, and 12 bases lay between the germline ends. The CDR3 bases are TGTGCCATCAGTTCGGGGTCCCTAAACACTGAAGCTTTCTTT. Protein product: CAISSGSLNTEAFF.

The sample holds a few counts of this clonotype. J is TRBJ1-1 and V is TRBV7-2; D may be TRBD1 (5 bases). This CDR3 region has 13 residues. Trimming cost V 4 bases and J 3 bases, with 9 bases left between them. CDR1 is SGHTA and CDR2 is FQGNSA in the germline V gene. This chain's CDR3 is CASSWTRDTEAFF. The CDR3 nucleotides are TGTGCCAGCAGCTGGACCAGGGACACTGAAGCTTTCTTT.

This clonotype was recorded at least ten times. The chain carries TRBV7-9 and TRBJ2-7, with D perhaps matching TRBD2 (5 bases). The V and J ends lost 4 bases and 7 bases respectively, with 17 bases between them. The CDR3 covers 14 residues. Germline V gene lookup returns CDR1 SEHNR and CDR2 FQNEAQ (reference sequence). The CDR3 DNA reads TGTGCCAGCAGCTCAACTAGGACCTTTGAAGAGCAGTACTTC. Its protein product is CASSSTRTFEEQYF.

This clonotype was detected ten times or more. V usage is TRBV7-2 and J usage is TRBJ1-2; 9 bases fit TRBD1. V was pared by 5 bases and J by 7 bases, with 8 bases of the junction left unmatched. The germline CDR1 and CDR2 sequences are SGHTA and FQGNSA. This CDR3 is built from 14 residues. The CDR3, as DNA: TGTGCCAGCAGCCAGGGACAGGGAGTTGGTGGCTACACCTTC. Its protein product is CASSQGQGVGGYTF.

This clonotype has more than one count but fewer than ten. The chain is built from TRBV6-1 and TRBJ2-7, with TRBD1 matching over 9 bases. This CDR3 has 14 residues. V shed 6 bases, J shed 1 base, and the junction held 4 bases outside the gene matches. Germline V lookup: CDR1 MNHNS, CDR2 SASEGT. The CDR3 bases are TGTGCCAGCAGAGGGACAGGGTTGTCCTACGAGCAGTACTTC. Its translation is CASRGTGLSYEQYF.

This clonotype has a count of ten or more. The chain combines TRBV28 with TRBJ2-7; either TRBD1 or TRBD2 may supply D (6 bases each). The CDR3 is 14 amino acids. The germline CDR1 and CDR2 sequences are MDHEN and SYDVKM. V lost 7 bases and J lost 1, with 14 bases in between. The CDR3 reads CASNMGGISYEQYF. For the CDR3, the DNA is TGTGCCAGCAATATGGGGGGCATATCCTACGAGCAGTACTTC.

This clonotype was counted ten times or more. J is TRBJ1-4 and V is TRBV6-2 or TRBV6-3; D is unclear. The CDR3 length is 12 residues. The V gene lost 2 bases and the J gene lost 7 bases, with 5 bases spanning the gap. The V gene's germline CDR1 is MNHEY and CDR2 SVGEGT. CDR3 nucleotide sequence: TGTGCCAGCAGTTACACCGGTGAAAAACTGTTTTTT. Encoded protein: CASSYTGEKLFF.

The rearrangement uses TRBV30 and TRBJ1-1; TRBD1 matches 7 bases. The CDR3 contains 13 residues. V lost 5 bases and J lost 1; bases outside the gene matches: 4. Germline CDR1 is GTSNPN and CDR2 is SVGIG (reference sequence). This chain's CDR3 is CAWEGQTNTEAFF. The CDR3 DNA reads as TGTGCCTGGGAGGGACAGACGAACACTGAAGCTTTCTTT.

The genes are TRBV5-1 and TRBJ2-7, with no clear D. Germline V gene lookup returns CDR1 SGHRS and CDR2 YFSETQ. This CDR3 is built from 12 residues. V dropped 7 bases and J dropped 3 bases, with 11 bases sitting between them. The CDR3 coding sequence is TGCGCCAGCTCCTCGGAACGCTACGAGCAGTACTTC. Protein: CASSSERYEQYF.

This chain links TRBV11-2 with TRBJ2-7; tentative D call: TRBD1 (5 bases). Deletions cut 3 bases from V and 2 bases from J, with 20 bases between. The CDR3 contains 17 residues. The germline gives CDR1 SGHAT, CDR2 FQNNGV. The CDR3 bases are TGTGCCAGCAGCTTTACTTCAGGGTCCCAAACCCCCTACGAGCAGTACTTC. Translating it yields CASSFTSGSQTPYEQYF.

This clonotype was recorded a few times. The chain combines TRBV3-1 with TRBJ1-1, with a tentative D call TRBD1 (6 bases). This CDR3 region has 13 residues. The V end lost 0 bases, the J end lost 9 bases, and 11 bases lay between the germline ends. Germline lookup yields CDR1 LGHDT and CDR2 YNNKEL (reference sequence). The CDR3 DNA sequence: TGTGCCAGCAGCCAAGAGAGGGGGAGGAAAGCTTTCTTT. Amino acid sequence: CASSQERGRKAFF.

J is TRBJ2-1 and V is TRBV15; 12 bases fit TRBD2. Trimming removed 3 bases from V and 7 bases from J; junction bases left unmatched: 7. The CDR3 length is 16 residues. The germline V gene has CDR1 LNHNV and CDR2 YYDKDF (reference sequence). The CDR3 reads CATSSWGTSGRNEQFF. The CDR3 region has the DNA TGTGCCACCAGCAGTTGGGGAACTAGCGGGAGGAATGAGCAGTTCTTC.

This chain joins TRBV7-2 and TRBJ2-3; 9 bases line up with TRBD2. With 8 bases clipped from V and 4 bases from J, the junction kept 7 bases outside the gene matches. Germline V CDR1 and CDR2: SGHTA, FQGNSA. The CDR3 is 14 amino acids. Here the CDR3 reads CASPGAGGADTQYF. The CDR3 bases are TGTGCCAGCCCTGGAGCGGGAGGTGCAGATACGCAGTATTTT. Full variable domain (remainder filled in from reference TRBV7-2 and TRBJ2-3): GAGVSQSPSNKVTEKGKDVELRCDPISGHTALYWYRQSLGQGLEFLIYFQGNSAPDKSGLPSDRFSAERTGGSVSTLTIQRTQQEDSAVYLCASPGAGGADTQYFGPGTRLTVL.

Concerning this clonotype itself: A much larger clone lies a single base off, so this may be a read error. The CDR3 ends on some other residue instead of the conserved phenylalanine or tryptophan, so this is likely a read error. This chain's CDR3 is CASHRSGTGQGQYL. The DNA for the CDR3 is TGTGCCAGCCACAGATCCGGGACAGGACAAGGGCAGTACCTC. The chain couples TRBV28 to TRBJ2-7, with 8 bases aligning to TRBD1. The CDR3 extends over 14 amino acids. Germline CDR1 and CDR2: MDHEN and SYDVKM. Trimming took 8 bases from V and 9 from J; bases not matched to a gene: 15.

There are many counts of this clonotype. The chain carries TRBV2 and TRBJ2-2; D possibly corresponds to TRBD2 (6 bases). The V end lost 0 bases, the J end lost 0 bases, and 11 bases lay between the germline ends. Per germline, CDR1 SNHLY and CDR2 FYNNEI. There are 17 residues in the CDR3. The CDR3, as DNA: TGTGCCAGCAGTGAAGCGCGCGGCGGGGCGAACACCGGGGAGCTGTTTTTT. Its translation: CASSEARGGANTGELFF.